This TCR beta chain stems from a study of T cells in Graves' hyperthyroidism and ophthalmopathy. Overall study results and limits: Progression to ophthalmopathy was predicted a median of roughly seven months early. Most thyroid clonotypes with frequency above 0.001 were detected in blood.

Using RNA transcripts as the source, TCR beta CDR3 regions were amplified. Initially, a first-round RT-PCR of the TCR CDR3 employed the HTBI primer set. TCRdb reprocessed the multiplex PCR reads via MiXCR and lists one record per CDR3 protein. The sample lists about 570,000 distinct CDR3 sequences, around 42% occurring once. Investigators excluded patients with uncontrolled infection, other autoimmune disease, pregnancy or lactation. Each diagnosis was grounded in clinical symptoms, serum thyroxine and TRAb, thyroid ultrasound, and orbital computed tomography. This clonotype appeared once. The antigen is unknown. One junction end disagrees with the germline gene, perhaps due to a read error. In germline, CDR1 is DFQATT, CDR2 SNEGSKA (reference sequence). This CDR3 contains 9 residues.

The V call is TRBV20-1, the J call TRBJ1-1, with D possibly TRBD1 on 5 matching bases. Sequencing was carried out using peripheral blood or thyroid tissue (not recorded which). This clonotype originated in an adult woman with Graves' disease, either hyperthyroidism or ophthalmopathy (not recorded which). The CDR3 is CSAREGLGF. CDR3 DNA sequence: TGCAGTGCTAGAGAGGGACTGGGCTTT.